The 25 T cell receptor beta chains below come from one sample, sequenced in a study of T cell changes during pregnancy in multiple sclerosis. Some clones are missing from TCRdb's copy, which holds only in-frame ones; the method was immunoSEQ multiplex PCR. The profile covers about 110,000 clones, with approximately 93% appearing a single time and 3% to 3.5% taken by the ten largest. The sequencing used peripheral blood, collected after pregnancy. These receptors were taken from a female donor with multiple sclerosis, enrolled in a pregnancy study.

The CDR3 sequence is CASSLAGGPIGEQFF. DNA for the CDR3: TGTGCCAGCAGCCTAGCGGGGGGGCCGATAGGTGAGCAGTTCTTC. The genes are TRBV11-3 and TRBJ2-1; TRBD2 matches 12 bases. Per germline, CDR1 SGHNT and CDR2 YENEEA. V shed 5 bases and J 9 bases; nucleotides not matched to a gene: 8. This CDR3 contains 15 residues. Together with reference TRBV11-3 and TRBJ2-1, the CDR3 gives the full variable domain: EAGVVQSPRYKIIEKKQPVAFWCNPISGHNTLYWYLQNLGQGPELLIRYENEEAVDDSQLPKDRFSAERLKGVDSTLKIQPAELGDSAVYLCASSLAGGPIGEQFFGPGTRLTVL.

This chain uses TRBV7-9 with TRBJ1-1; D gene uncertain. V lost 2 bases and J 1 base, leaving 11 bases between the germline ends. The CDR3 extends over 15 amino acids. Germline assignment: CDR1 SEHNR and CDR2 FQNEAQ (reference sequence). The CDR3 reads CASSLLFTENTEAFF. In DNA, the CDR3 is TGTGCCAGCAGCTTATTGTTTACAGAGAACACTGAAGCTTTCTTT.

This chain links TRBV6-4 with TRBJ1-6; weak D call: TRBD1 (5 bases). CDR3 length: 14 residues. Germline CDR1 and CDR2: MRHNA and SNTAGT. V gave up 3 bases and J gave up 2 bases, with 5 bases separating them. The CDR3 is CASSEDTYNSPLHF. The CDR3 nucleotides read TGTGCCAGCAGTGAGGACACCTATAATTCACCCCTCCACTTT.

The J gene is TRBJ1-2, the V gene TRBV7-2; D call uncertain. Germline V gene sequence: CDR1 SGHTA, CDR2 FQGNSA. The CDR3 sequence is 15 residues long. Between the trimmed V and J ends, which lost 2 bases and 4 bases, there was a span of 14 bases. As DNA, the CDR3 is TGTGCCAGCAGCTTAAACCGGGAGGCCCTCTATGGCTACACCTTC. It specifies CASSLNREALYGYTF.

The chain joins TRBV7-9 to TRBJ1-1; unclear D gene. Germline CDR1 reads SEHNR; CDR2 reads FQNEAQ (reference sequence). Trimming took off 2 bases at V and 0 bases at J, with 7 bases between the two ends. The CDR3 totals 14 residues. The CDR3 coding sequence is TGTGCCAGCAGCTTACCCAACATGAACACTGAAGCTTTCTTT. It translates to CASSLPNMNTEAFF. Filled out from reference TRBV7-9 and TRBJ1-1, the complete variable domain reads DTGVSQNPRHKITKRGQNVTFRCDPISEHNRLYWYRQTLGQGPEFLTYFQNEAQLEKSRLLSDRFSAERPKGSFSTLEIQRTEQGDSAMYLCASSLPNMNTEAFFGQGTRLTVV.

The chain links TRBV9 to TRBJ2-7; 11 nucleotides match TRBD2. This CDR3 is 14 amino acids long. The germline V gene encodes CDR1 SGDLS and CDR2 YYNGEE. V dropped 4 bases and J dropped 7; count of bases not matched to a gene: 7. This CDR3 is CASSPGLAVEEQYF. In DNA form, the CDR3 reads TGTGCCAGCAGCCCGGGACTAGCGGTGGAGGAGCAGTACTTC. The full variable domain, completed using reference TRBV9 and TRBJ2-7, is DSGVTQTPKHLITATGQRVTLRCSPRSGDLSVYWYQQSLDQGLQFLIQYYNGEERAKGNILERFSAQQFPDLHSELNLSSLELGDSALYFCASSPGLAVEEQYFGPGTRLTVT.

This chain connects TRBV5-8 to TRBJ1-2, with no clear D. Trimming pared 7 bases from V and 7 bases from J, leaving 8 bases between. The germline gives CDR1 SGHTS, CDR2 YDEGEE. The CDR3 length is 10 residues. DNA of the CDR3: TGTGCCAGCCTACCCGGTGGCTACACCTTC. Its translation is CASLPGGYTF.

This clone was recorded once. V gene TRBV11-3 combines with J gene TRBJ2-2; 7 bases are shared with TRBD2. Germline-derived CDR1 and CDR2 are SGHNT and YENEEA. The V and J ends lost 4 bases and 5 bases, in that order; junction bases with no gene match: 4. The CDR3 runs to 14 residues. Here the CDR3 reads CASSSNGGTGELFF. CDR3 coding DNA: TGTGCCAGCAGCTCCAACGGGGGGACCGGGGAGCTGTTTTTT.

The chain links TRBV2 to TRBJ2-7; D is possibly TRBD1 (6 bases). This CDR3 contains 17 residues. Germline V CDR1 and CDR2: SNHLY, FYNNEI. V lost 6 bases, J lost 0 bases, and 21 bases lay in between. CDR3 sequence: CASRDPSRTGNSYEQYF. The CDR3 DNA sequence: TGTGCCAGCAGGGACCCCTCTCGAACAGGGAACTCCTACGAGCAGTACTTC.

The chain combines TRBV15 with TRBJ1-6, with D perhaps matching TRBD1 (5 bases). This CDR3 has 16 residues. Germline V gene lookup returns CDR1 LNHNV and CDR2 YYDKDF (reference sequence). Trimming took off 1 base at V and 7 bases at J, with 14 bases between the two ends. The CDR3 DNA reads TGTGCCACCAGCAGAGCGGCAGGGATGTACAATTCACCCCTCCACTTT. This codes for CATSRAAGMYNSPLHF. Combining the CDR3 with reference TRBV15 and TRBJ1-6 gives the whole variable domain DAMVIQNPRYQVTQFGKPVTLSCSQTLNHNVMYWYQQKSSQAPKLLFHYYDKDFNNEADTPDNFQSRRPNTSFCFLDIRSPGLGDTAMYLCATSRAAGMYNSPLHFGNGTRLTVT.

This clone appeared once. J is TRBJ2-5 and V is TRBV7-6; TRBD2 matches 9 bases. This CDR3 contains 16 residues. Germline CDR1 is SGHVS and CDR2 is FNYEAQ. After removal of 5 bases from V and 5 bases from J, the junction contained 12 bases not matched to a gene. As DNA, the CDR3 is TGTGCCAGCAGCGGAGTCGGTTGGACTAGCGAGGAGACCCAGTACTTC. Translated: CASSGVGWTSEETQYF.

The V and J genes are TRBV5-4 and TRBJ1-6; 9 bases are shared with TRBD1. Looked up from germline, CDR1 is SGHNT and CDR2 is YYREEE (reference sequence). With V trimmed by 3 bases and J by 8 bases, 12 bases remained unmatched. This CDR3 spans 17 amino acids. CDR3 bases: TGTGCCAGCAGCTCCGGGGGGACAGGGCGCTTGTATTCACCCCTCCACTTT. This encodes CASSSGGTGRLYSPLHF.

The V gene is TRBV7-6, the J gene TRBJ2-7; TRBD1 is a possible D gene (5 bases). Germline CDR1 and CDR2: SGHVS and FNYEAQ. V lost 5 bases to trimming and J lost 7 bases, with 15 bases between them. The CDR3 sequence is 13 residues long. The CDR3 DNA follows: TGTGCCAGCAGCCCGACAGTGGTAGGAGAGCAGTACTTC. Translating gives CASSPTVVGEQYF.

The chain employs TRBV9 and TRBJ2-7, with 8 positions matching TRBD2. Germline V lookup: CDR1 SGDLS, CDR2 YYNGEE. Trimming removed 9 bases from V and 7 bases from J; junction bases left unmatched: 6. There are 11 residues in the CDR3. The CDR3 bases are TGTGCCACCGGGGGGGCAAAAGAGCAGTACTTC. Amino acids: CATGGAKEQYF.

The V call is TRBV7-9, the J call TRBJ2-1; possible D gene TRBD2, 6 bases. Germline V gene sequence: CDR1 SEHNR, CDR2 FQNEAQ (reference sequence). The CDR3 is 14 amino acids. Trimming removed 5 bases at V and 4 bases at J, with 12 bases between. The CDR3 coding sequence is TGTGCCAGCAGCCAGGTGGGGGGTTACAATGAGCAGTTCTTC. It yields the protein CASSQVGGYNEQFF.

The rearrangement links TRBV29-1 to TRBJ1-1; 11 nucleotides agree with TRBD1. The CDR3 runs to 14 residues. Germline V gene sequence: CDR1 SQVTM, CDR2 ANQGSEA. V was clipped by 6 bases and J by 5 bases; unmatched bases: 8. Here the CDR3 reads CSVSLGTGGTEAFF. DNA for the CDR3: TGCAGCGTGAGCCTCGGGACAGGGGGAACTGAAGCTTTCTTT. The entire variable domain, with the rest obtained from reference TRBV29-1 and TRBJ1-1, is as follows: SAVISQKPSRDICQRGTSLTIQCQVDSQVTMMFWYRQQPGQSLTLIATANQGSEATYESGFVIDKFPISRPNLTFSTLTVSNMSPEDSSIYLCSVSLGTGGTEAFFGQGTRLTVV.

The chain uses TRBV27 and TRBJ1-2, with 9 positions matching TRBD1. V gave up 5 bases and J gave up 4 bases; unmatched junction bases: 8. CDR1 is MNHEY, CDR2 SMNVEV, per germline (reference sequence). This CDR3 spans 15 amino acids. CDR3 amino acids: CASSPMDRGSYGYTF. The CDR3 DNA sequence: TGTGCCAGCAGTCCTATGGACAGGGGTAGCTATGGCTACACCTTC.

The chain is built from TRBV7-3 and TRBJ2-1, with D possibly TRBD2 on 6 matching bases. The germline gives CDR1 SGHTA, CDR2 FQGTGA. The CDR3 has 17 residues. V lost 4 bases and J lost 4, with 20 bases in between. The CDR3: CASSSPPELAAYNEQFF. CDR3 nucleotides: TGTGCCAGCAGCTCACCTCCTGAACTAGCAGCGTACAATGAGCAGTTCTTC.

The chain uses TRBV7-9 and TRBJ2-7; the match to TRBD1 covers 8 bases. This CDR3 spans 13 amino acids. The V gene's germline CDR1 is SEHNR and CDR2 FQNEAQ (reference sequence). The ends lost 5 bases at V and 3 bases at J; junction bases unmatched: 3. The CDR3 DNA reads as TGTGCCAGCAGCCCCGACAGGGGCTACGAGCAGTACTTC. Encoded protein: CASSPDRGYEQYF.

V and J are TRBV25-1 and TRBJ1-5; 10 positions agree with TRBD1. This CDR3 has 13 residues. V lost 6 bases and J lost 5; bases outside the gene matches: 1. Germline-derived CDR1 and CDR2 are MGHDK and SYGVNS. CDR3 bases: TGTGCCAGCAGAGGGACAGGGGATCAGCCCCAGCATTTT. Its translation is CASRGTGDQPQHF.

The chain uses TRBV5-6 and TRBJ2-3; 7 bases map to TRBD2. V lost 3 bases, J lost 1 base, and 8 bases stayed unmatched. The CDR3 is 16 residues long. The germline CDR1 and CDR2 sequences are SGHDT and YYEEEE. The CDR3: CASSSRGSGRTDTQYF. In DNA, the CDR3 is TGTGCCAGCAGCTCGCGGGGTAGCGGGCGCACAGATACGCAGTATTTT.

V is TRBV27 and J is TRBJ1-3; 8 bases are a match to TRBD1. The CDR3 runs to 23 residues. CDR1 is MNHEY and CDR2 is SMNVEV in the germline V gene (reference sequence). V trimming: 2 bases; J trimming: 0 bases; junction bases outside the gene matches: 24. The CDR3: CASSLAPFWLGRGPRTSGNTIYF. The DNA for the CDR3 is TGTGCCAGCAGTTTAGCGCCCTTTTGGCTTGGCAGGGGGCCGAGGACCTCTGGAAACACCATATATTTT.

The chain links TRBV10-1 to TRBJ2-2, with 8 bases aligning to TRBD1. The CDR3 runs to 13 residues. Germline-derived CDR1 and CDR2 are WNHNN and SYGVQD (reference sequence). J was trimmed by 7 bases and V by 6 bases; bases with no gene match: 4. In DNA form, the CDR3 reads TGCGCCAGCAGGGACAGGGACGGCGGGGAGCTGTTTTTT. This encodes CASRDRDGGELFF.

The chain carries TRBV5-4 and TRBJ2-5; 9 bases align to TRBD1. The germline gives CDR1 SGHNT, CDR2 YYREEE (reference sequence). The CDR3 extends over 17 amino acids. V was clipped by 0 bases and J by 5 bases; unmatched bases: 11. The CDR3 DNA reads as TGTGCCAGCAGCTTGGATATAAAGGGGGACAGGGACGAGACCCAGTACTTC. It specifies CASSLDIKGDRDETQYF. The whole variable domain, filled in from reference TRBV5-4 and TRBJ2-5, reads ETGVTQSPTHLIKTRGQQVTLRCSSQSGHNTVSWYQQALGQGPQFIFQYYREEENGRGNFPPRFSGLQFPNYSSELNVNALELDDSALYLCASSLDIKGDRDETQYFGPGTRLLVL.

V usage is TRBV23-1 and J usage is TRBJ1-4, with D hard to call. TRBV23-1 is marked as an open reading frame, function uncertain. This CDR3 region has 13 residues. V dropped 6 bases and J dropped 8 bases, with 13 bases sitting between them. The DNA of the CDR3 is TGCGCCAGCAGCCCAGGCCGCCAAGAAAAACTGTTTTTT. This sequence encodes CASSPGRQEKLFF.